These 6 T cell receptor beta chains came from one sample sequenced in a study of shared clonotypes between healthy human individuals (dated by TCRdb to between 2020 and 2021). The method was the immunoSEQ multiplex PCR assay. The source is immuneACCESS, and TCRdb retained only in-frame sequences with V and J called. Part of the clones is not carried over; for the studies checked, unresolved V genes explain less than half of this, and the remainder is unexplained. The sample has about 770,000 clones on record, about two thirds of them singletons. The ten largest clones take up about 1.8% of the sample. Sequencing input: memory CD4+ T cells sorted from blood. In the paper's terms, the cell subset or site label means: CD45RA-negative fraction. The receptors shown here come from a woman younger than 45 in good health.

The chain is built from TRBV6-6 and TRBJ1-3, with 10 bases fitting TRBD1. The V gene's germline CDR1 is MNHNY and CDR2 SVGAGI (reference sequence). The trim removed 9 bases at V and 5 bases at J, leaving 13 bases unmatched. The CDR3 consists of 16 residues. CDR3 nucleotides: TGTGCCAGTAGGGCCGGGGACAGGGGCGTGAGAAACACCATATATTTT. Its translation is CASRAGDRGVRNTIYF.

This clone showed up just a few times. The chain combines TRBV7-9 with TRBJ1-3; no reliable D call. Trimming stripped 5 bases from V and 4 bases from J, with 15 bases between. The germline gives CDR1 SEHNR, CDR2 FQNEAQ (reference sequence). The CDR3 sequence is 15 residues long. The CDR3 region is CASSPVLITGNTIYF. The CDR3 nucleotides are TGTGCCAGCAGCCCAGTCCTGATCACGGGAAACACCATATATTTT. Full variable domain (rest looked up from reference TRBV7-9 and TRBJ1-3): DTGVSQNPRHKITKRGQNVTFRCDPISEHNRLYWYRQTLGQGPEFLTYFQNEAQLEKSRLLSDRFSAERPKGSFSTLEIQRTEQGDSAMYLCASSPVLITGNTIYFGEGSWLTVV.

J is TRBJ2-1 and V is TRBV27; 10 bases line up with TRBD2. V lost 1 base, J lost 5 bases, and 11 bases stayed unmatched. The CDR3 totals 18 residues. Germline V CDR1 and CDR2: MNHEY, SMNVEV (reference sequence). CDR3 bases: TGTGCCAGCAGTTTATACCCCACCGGGACTAGCGCTAACAATGAGCAGTTCTTC. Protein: CASSLYPTGTSANNEQFF.

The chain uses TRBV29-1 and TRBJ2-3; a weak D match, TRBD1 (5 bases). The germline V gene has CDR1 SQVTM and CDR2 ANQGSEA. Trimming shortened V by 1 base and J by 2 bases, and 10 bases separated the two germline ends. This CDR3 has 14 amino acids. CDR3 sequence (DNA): TGCAGCGTTGAAGTTCAACAGGCCACAGATACGCAGTATTTT. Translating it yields CSVEVQQATDTQYF.

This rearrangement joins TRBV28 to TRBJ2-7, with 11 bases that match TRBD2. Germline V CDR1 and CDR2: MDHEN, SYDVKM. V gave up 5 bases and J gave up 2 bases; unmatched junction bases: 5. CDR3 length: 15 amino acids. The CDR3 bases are TGTGCCAGCAGTCCCGGGACTAGCGGAGCCTACGAGCAGTACTTC. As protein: CASSPGTSGAYEQYF.

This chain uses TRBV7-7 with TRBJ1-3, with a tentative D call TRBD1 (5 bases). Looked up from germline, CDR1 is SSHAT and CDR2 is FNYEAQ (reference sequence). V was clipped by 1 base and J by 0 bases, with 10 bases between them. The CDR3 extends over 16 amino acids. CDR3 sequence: CASSLGQPSSGNTIYF. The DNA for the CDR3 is TGTGCCAGCAGCTTAGGACAGCCGAGCTCTGGAAACACCATATATTTT.